This T cell receptor (beta chain) was documented in a study of blood T cells in healthy people across ages. Study observations and caveats: PBMC samples, being unsorted, prevented any conclusive comparison of naive and antigen-experienced cells.

This CDR3 spans 15 amino acids. Trimming shortened V by 0 bases and J by 0 bases, and 8 bases separated the two germline ends. Per the germline V gene, CDR1 is MNHNY and CDR2 is SVGAGI (reference sequence). The table lists this clonotype with a few counts. Antigen: not known. Using a J-beta primer mix together with a sample-barcoded 5' primer, a second PCR was run for roughly 7 to 12 cycles. TCRdb redid the calling of the 5' RACE reads with MiXCR, one entry per CDR3 protein. The sample carries roughly 1,800,000 distinct CDR3 sequences, around 50% recorded once. This sequence joins TRBV6-6 and TRBJ2-5, with D unclear. Sequencing was performed on blood. This receptor was taken from a woman aged 40 to 49 in good health. The chain's CDR3 is CASSYSMWYQETQYF. CDR3 DNA: TGTGCCAGCAGTTACTCGATGTGGTACCAAGAGACCCAGTACTTC.